The sequence of this T cell receptor beta chain was determined in a study of blood T cell repertoires in COVID-19. Those who participated ranged in age from roughly 18 to 90 years and resided in roughly 26 US areas. Cohort placement rested on clinical history that participants reported themselves. Original methodology: Using reference gene primer amplification, nucleated cell counts were estimated. TCRdb keeps only in-frame clones here, not all; method: immunoSEQ multiplex PCR. The V and J calls and the clone size are those of that table, but D and trimming were determined from the DNA. The sample carries more than 300,000 clones, approximately 89% recorded once. The sequence was collected from a man aged 40-49 years in a cohort exposed to, infected with or recovered from COVID-19 (not recorded which). Material: PBMCs or T cells enriched from blood (not recorded which).

In nucleotides, the CDR3 is TGCGCCAGCAGCCAAGGACAGGATCAGCCCCAGCATTTT. Translating gives CASSQGQDQPQHF. The chain joins TRBV5-1 to TRBJ1-5, with 7 bases identical to TRBD1. The CDR3 loop spans 13 amino acids. Germline values: CDR1 SGHRS, CDR2 YFSETQ. Losses at the gene ends were 4 bases for V and 5 bases for J; bases not matched to a gene: 3.